The TCR beta chain described here comes from a study of control samples from healthy donors and cancer patients. TCRdb keeps only in-frame clones here, not all; method: immunoSEQ multiplex PCR. Among around 80,000 clones, around 93% were seen once, and the ten largest hold more than 2.5%. Deletions cut 9 bases from V and 4 bases from J, with 15 bases between. The CDR3 totals 13 residues. The germline CDR1 and CDR2 sequences are SNHLY and FYNNEI. Material for sequencing was blood. The clonotype originates from a woman in her twenties or thirties in good health. The chain carries TRBV2 and TRBJ2-5; TRBD2 is a possible D gene (6 bases). The CDR3 bases are TGTGCCAGTCGTCACGGGGGACGAGAGACCCAGTACTTC. Translating gives CASRHGGRETQYF.